Presented here are 28 T cell receptor beta chains from one specimen sequenced in a study of OX40 agonist ivuxolimab in advanced cancers. Clones were read by immunoSEQ multiplex PCR, and TCRdb kept only the in-frame ones, dropping some. The data contain approximately 68,000 clones, just over 85% of them singletons. This specimen consisted of CD4+ or CD8+ T cells sorted from blood, obtained in a trial of the OX40 agonist ivuxolimab. Receptors were obtained from an adult with an advanced solid tumor such as melanoma, head and neck, liver or kidney cancer.

The genes are TRBV18 and TRBJ2-2; D remains ambiguous. The CDR3 is made up of 11 amino acids. Per germline, CDR1 KGHSH and CDR2 LQKENI. V was pared by 3 bases and J by 8 bases, with 4 bases between. The CDR3 is CASSPSGELFF. The CDR3 region has the DNA TGTGCCAGCTCACCCTCGGGGGAGCTGTTTTTT. The whole variable domain, remainder taken from reference TRBV18 and TRBJ2-2, is NAGVMQNPRHLVRRRGQEARLRCSPMKGHSHVYWYRQLPEEGLKFMVYLQKENIIDESGMPKERFSAEFPKEGPSILRIQQVVRGDSAAYFCASSPSGELFFGEGSRLTVL.

This sequence joins TRBV19 and TRBJ2-6; 8 bases match TRBD2. Unmatched junction bases numbered 15, after V lost 7 bases and J lost 1 base. CDR1 LNHDA and CDR2 SQIVND come from the germline V gene (reference sequence). This CDR3 spans 19 amino acids. Written as DNA, the CDR3 is TGTGCCAGTACCCCTAAATTCAGCGGGAGTATATCTGGGGCCAACGTCCTGACTTTC. This gives the protein CASTPKFSGSISGANVLTF.

This rearrangement joins TRBV28 to TRBJ1-2; 7 nucleotides align to TRBD1. Germline CDR1 is MDHEN and CDR2 is SYDVKM. The CDR3 length is 17 residues. Trimming at V came to 6 bases and at J to 0 bases, leaving 13 bases not matched to a gene. The CDR3 is CASSFDRVPLSNYGYTF. CDR3 DNA: TGTGCCAGCAGCTTTGACAGGGTCCCTCTGTCTAACTATGGCTACACCTTC.

The chain has TRBV15 and TRBJ2-7; 10 nucleotides agree with TRBD2. Looked up from germline, CDR1 is LNHNV and CDR2 is YYDKDF (reference sequence). The CDR3 contains 14 residues. V lost 8 bases and J lost 1; bases outside the gene matches: 5. CDR3 sequence: CATSTSGTSYEQYF. The DNA of the CDR3 is TGTGCCACCTCCACTAGCGGGACTTCCTACGAGCAGTACTTC.

This clone was observed a handful of times. This chain connects TRBV6-1 to TRBJ2-7; D is uncertain. Germline assignment: CDR1 MNHNS and CDR2 SASEGT. The CDR3 contains 15 residues. Trimming left V 0 bases short and J 2 bases short, with 11 bases between. CDR3 DNA sequence: TGTGCCAGCAGTGAAGCAGGCAGGATCACCTACGAGCAGTACTTC. Protein sequence: CASSEAGRITYEQYF.

The V call is TRBV6-5, the J call TRBJ1-5; the D is unclear. V was cut by 6 bases and J by 4 bases, with 10 bases left in between. The length of the CDR3 is 13 residues. The germline V gene encodes CDR1 MNHEY and CDR2 SVGAGI. CDR3 in amino acids: CASRRQSNQPQHF. In nucleotides, the CDR3 is TGTGCCAGCAGAAGACAAAGTAATCAGCCCCAGCATTTT.

J is TRBJ2-2 and V is TRBV7-2, with D tentatively TRBD2 (6 bases). The CDR3 is 15 amino acids. Germline V gene lookup returns CDR1 SGHTA and CDR2 FQGNSA. Trimming took off 6 bases at V and 4 bases at J, with 15 bases between the two ends. The CDR3 loop reads CASRLTGVFTGELFF. As DNA, the CDR3 is TGTGCCAGCAGGTTAACGGGGGTTTTCACCGGGGAGCTGTTTTTT.

This clone appeared once. The chain is built from TRBV6-5 and TRBJ1-4; D is undetermined. The CDR3 has 13 residues. Trimming took off 5 bases at V and 7 bases at J, with 11 bases between the two ends. The V gene's germline CDR1 is MNHEY and CDR2 SVGAGI. CDR3 in DNA: TGTGCCAGCAGTAGACTGACTTCTGAAAAACTGTTTTTT. Amino acid sequence: CASSRLTSEKLFF.

This clone has just one count. The chain is built from TRBV7-2 and TRBJ1-1, with no clear D. Trimming pared 4 bases from V and 1 base from J, leaving 10 bases between. Germline V gene lookup returns CDR1 SGHTA and CDR2 FQGNSA. The CDR3 totals 14 residues. CDR3 nucleotide sequence: TGTGCCAGCAGCTACCCCCGACGGAACACTGAAGCTTTCTTT. Translation gives CASSYPRRNTEAFF.

The genes are TRBV28 and TRBJ2-1; TRBD2 matches 10 bases. The length of the CDR3 is 15 residues. V dropped 8 bases and J dropped 9; count of bases not matched to a gene: 13. The germline V gene has CDR1 MDHEN and CDR2 SYDVKM. Written as DNA, the CDR3 is TGTGCCAGCGGCCAAGCGGGAGGGGGCTCCATTGAGCAGTTCTTC. Translating gives CASGQAGGGSIEQFF.

This clone showed up just a few times. The chain recombines TRBV7-9 with TRBJ2-1; 13 bases match TRBD2. V dropped 5 bases and J dropped 9; count of bases not matched to a gene: 7. Germline V lookup: CDR1 SEHNR, CDR2 FQNEAQ (reference sequence). The length of the CDR3 is 15 residues. The CDR3 loop is CASSPLGLAGAEQFF. DNA for the CDR3: TGTGCCAGCAGCCCACTAGGACTAGCGGGAGCTGAGCAGTTCTTC.

V and J are TRBV7-2 and TRBJ2-5; D unresolved. Germline CDR1 reads SGHTA; CDR2 reads FQGNSA. The V end was cut by 0 bases, the J end by 1 base, with 6 bases between. The CDR3 is 14 residues long. CDR3 protein: CASSLAVAQETQYF. The CDR3 DNA is TGTGCCAGCAGCTTAGCCGTAGCCCAAGAGACCCAGTACTTC.

There are a few counts of this clone. The gene calls are TRBV2 and TRBJ1-6; tentative D call: TRBD1 (5 bases). Trimming pared 8 bases from V and 8 bases from J, leaving 16 bases between. CDR3 length: 14 residues. Germline CDR1 is SNHLY and CDR2 is FYNNEI. The CDR3, as DNA: TGTGCCAGCTCCTCACGAGGCAGGGATTCACCCCTCCACTTT. It is translated as CASSSRGRDSPLHF.

Concerning this clone itself: The junction departs from germline at one end; a sequencing error may be responsible. The same CDR3 can be traced to other DNA sequences in this sample. The chain recombines TRBV19 with TRBJ1-4; D possibly corresponds to TRBD1 (6 bases). Germline V CDR1 and CDR2: LNHDA, SQIVND (reference sequence). This CDR3 spans 15 amino acids. CDR3 amino acids: CASSIVGQPNEKLFF. CDR3 sequence (DNA): TGTGCCAGTAGTATAGTCGGACAGCCTAATGAAAAACTATTTTTT.

This clone was seen a handful of times. The V and J genes are TRBV29-1 and TRBJ2-3, with D perhaps TRBD2 (5 bases). This CDR3 is 12 amino acids long. Germline lookup yields CDR1 SQVTM and CDR2 ANQGSEA. Between the trimmed V and J ends, which lost 7 bases and 10 bases, there was a span of 18 bases. CDR3 protein: CSGRGSMRAQYF. CDR3 in DNA: TGCAGCGGCCGAGGGAGTATGCGGGCGCAGTATTTT.

This chain connects TRBV18 to TRBJ1-3; 7 bases fit TRBD1. From germline, CDR1 is KGHSH and CDR2 LQKENI. With 2 bases clipped from V and 0 bases from J, the junction kept 4 bases outside the gene matches. The CDR3 consists of 16 residues. The CDR3 DNA follows: TGTGCCAGCTCACCAGTTAGGACAGGCTCTGGAAACACCATATATTTT. Translated, it gives CASSPVRTGSGNTIYF.

This rearrangement joins TRBV7-8 to TRBJ2-3; D uncertain. CDR1 is SGHVS, CDR2 FQNEAQ, per germline. CDR3 length: 13 residues. Trimming removed 5 bases from V and 5 bases from J, with 11 bases in between. CDR3 in amino acids: CASSPPIEDTQYF. CDR3 nucleotides: TGTGCCAGCAGCCCGCCCATAGAAGATACGCAGTATTTT.

In this sample, this clone turned up once. J is TRBJ1-1 and V is TRBV19; possible D gene TRBD1, 6 bases. The CDR3 runs to 14 residues. The germline CDR1 and CDR2 sequences are LNHDA and SQIVND (reference sequence). Trimming cost V 5 bases and J 1 base, with 11 bases left between them. The CDR3 loop is CASSVGDTNTEAFF. In DNA, the CDR3 is TGTGCCAGTAGTGTAGGGGACACGAACACTGAAGCTTTCTTT.

The rearrangement links TRBV27 to TRBJ2-3; 7 bases are a match to TRBD1. J gave up 0 bases and V 9 bases, and 12 bases lay outside the gene matches. Germline CDR1 is MNHEY and CDR2 is SMNVEV (reference sequence). The CDR3 is 16 residues long. This CDR3 reads CASSTMDRLSTDTQYF. CDR3 sequence (DNA): TGTGCCAGTAGTACTATGGACAGGTTGAGCACAGATACGCAGTATTTT.

The chain carries TRBV11-2 and TRBJ2-3; TRBD1 matches 8 bases. Germline-derived CDR1 and CDR2 are SGHAT and FQNNGV. The CDR3 has 15 residues. V was pared by 5 bases and J by 4 bases, with 8 bases of the junction left unmatched. CDR3 protein: CASSRDRGAADTQYF. The CDR3 nucleotides read TGTGCCAGCAGCCGTGACAGGGGTGCGGCAGATACGCAGTATTTT.

The rearrangement links TRBV7-2 to TRBJ1-1; TRBD1 matches at 7 bases. Looked up from germline, CDR1 is SGHTA and CDR2 is FQGNSA. This CDR3 spans 17 amino acids. With V trimmed by 3 bases and J by 0 bases, 10 bases remained unmatched. CDR3 in DNA: TGTGCCAGCAGCTTTGGGACAGCCCGGGGTATGAACACTGAAGCTTTCTTT. Protein product: CASSFGTARGMNTEAFF.

CDR3 nucleotide sequence: TGTGCCAGCAGCCGAAGGACTGACACTGAAGCTTTCTTT. This sequence encodes CASSRRTDTEAFF. The chain is built from TRBV7-2 and TRBJ1-1, with D unclear. V lost 5 bases to trimming and J lost 3 bases, with 10 bases between them. The CDR3 covers 13 residues. The germline V gene encodes CDR1 SGHTA and CDR2 FQGNSA.

This chain connects TRBV4-1 to TRBJ2-3; 14 bases agree with TRBD2. This CDR3 has 17 residues. V dropped 0 bases and J dropped 5; count of bases not matched to a gene: 4. From germline, CDR1 is MGHRA and CDR2 YSYEKL. CDR3 sequence reads: CASSQEDGTSGGDTQYF. For the CDR3, the DNA is TGCGCCAGCAGCCAAGAAGACGGGACTAGCGGGGGAGATACGCAGTATTTT.

V usage is TRBV6-5 and J usage is TRBJ1-2, with unresolved D. The CDR3 runs to 14 residues. Per the germline V gene, CDR1 is MNHEY and CDR2 is SVGAGI. V shed 5 bases and J shed 5 bases, with 15 bases lying between them. The DNA of the CDR3 is TGTGCCAGCAGTGAATCAGGATTCCGGTATGGCTACACCTTC. Its protein is CASSESGFRYGYTF.

J is TRBJ2-2 and V is TRBV5-6; D is undetermined. Trimming took 0 bases from V and 5 from J, leaving 8 bases between them. The CDR3 has 14 amino acids. The germline V gene has CDR1 SGHDT and CDR2 YYEEEE. The CDR3 nucleotides are TGTGCCAGCAGCTTGGGATGGTTAACCGGGGAGCTGTTTTTT. Protein product: CASSLGWLTGELFF.

V gene TRBV11-2 combines with J gene TRBJ2-2, with D perhaps matching TRBD1 (6 bases). Trimming removed 6 bases at V and 7 bases at J, with 18 bases between. This CDR3 comprises 15 residues. In germline, CDR1 is SGHAT, CDR2 FQNNGV. Here the CDR3 reads CASSSWRQAGGELFF. In DNA form, the CDR3 reads TGTGCCAGCAGTTCCTGGAGACAGGCTGGCGGGGAGCTGTTTTTT.

The rearrangement links TRBV7-2 to TRBJ1-3; the D gene is possibly TRBD1 (5 bases). This CDR3 contains 15 residues. The V and J ends lost 2 bases and 2 bases respectively, with 10 bases between them. CDR1 and CDR2 from the germline V gene are SGHTA and FQGNSA. The CDR3 reads CASSLWSGTGNTIYF. CDR3 bases: TGTGCCAGCAGCTTATGGTCAGGGACTGGAAACACCATATATTTT.

In this sample, this clone turned up once. The J gene is TRBJ1-2, the V gene TRBV5-4, with D perhaps matching TRBD1 (6 bases). Trimming stripped 2 bases from V and 4 bases from J, with 15 bases between. The CDR3 runs 15 residues. Per the germline V gene, CDR1 is SGHNT and CDR2 is YYREEE (reference sequence). In DNA, the CDR3 is TGTGCCAGCAGCTTAGGGGCGGACAGATCCTATGGCTACACCTTC. It yields the protein CASSLGADRSYGYTF.